Listed below are T cell receptor beta chains from one sample, sequenced in a study of OX40 agonist ivuxolimab in advanced cancers. The method was immunoSEQ multiplex PCR; TCRdb's version includes in-frame clones alone and lacks a portion of them. Of roughly 80,000 clones in the sample, roughly 87% are singletons; the top ten hold 0.25% to 0.4%. The sequenced sample was CD4+ or CD8+ T cells sorted from blood, obtained in a trial of the OX40 agonist ivuxolimab. All receptors derive from an adult with an advanced solid tumor such as melanoma, head and neck, liver or kidney cancer. Each CDR3 is given with its conserved first and last residue. The D gene is left open where the match is weak. Clone size is given for some rows only: seen once, a few or many times, or a class if the clone is expanded.

v_call	clone_size	d_call	j_call	cdr3_nt	cdr3_aa
TRBV6-5	NA	TRBD1	TRBJ1-1	TGTGCCAGCAGTCCAGGGGGCGGGAACACTGAAGCTTTCTTT	CASSPGGGNTEAFF
TRBV4-3	NA	NA	TRBJ2-7	TGCGCCAGCAGCCAAGAGACCAGCCCAGGGTACGAGCAGTACTTC	CASSQETSPGYEQYF
TRBV7-2	NA	NA	TRBJ2-5	TGTGCCAGCAGCTTAGGACCGGGGGAGACCCAGTACTTC	CASSLGPGETQYF
TRBV18	NA	NA	TRBJ2-5	TGTGCCAGCTCACCGTCGAACAGGGGCGGGAAAGAGACCCAGTACTTC	CASSPSNRGGKETQYF
TRBV28	NA	TRBD1	TRBJ1-5	TGTGCCAGCAGTTTTTCAGGGGGCGGCAATCAGCCCCAGCATTTT	CASSFSGGGNQPQHF
TRBV12-5	NA	TRBD1	TRBJ2-1	TGTGCTAGTGGTTTGGCAGGGGGAGATGAGCAGTTCTTC	CASGLAGGDEQFF
TRBV7-9	NA	TRBD1	TRBJ1-4	TGTGCCAGCAGTAACGACAGGGTAAATGAAAAACTGTTTTTT	CASSNDRVNEKLFF
TRBV28	NA	TRBD2	TRBJ2-4	TGTGTTGTCGGGGCGGGAGGAGCCAAAAACATTCAGTACTTC	CVVGAGGAKNIQYF
TRBV2	NA	TRBD1	TRBJ2-7	TGTGCCAGCAATCGACCGGCGACAGGGAGTGTGAGGGAGCAGTACTTC	CASNRPATGSVREQYF
TRBV4-3	NA	NA	TRBJ2-5	TGCGCCAGCAGCCAATCCGTCAGGGGAACGGCAGTGACCCAGTACTTC	CASSQSVRGTAVTQYF
TRBV7-2	few	TRBD1	TRBJ1-1	TGTGCCAGCAGCTTCAGGGGGCGCAAGAACACTGAAGCTTTCTTT	CASSFRGRKNTEAFF
TRBV25-1	NA	NA	TRBJ2-7	TGTGCCAGCAGTGAATCCCCCCTCTACGAGCAGTACTTC	CASSESPLYEQYF
TRBV18	NA	NA	TRBJ1-4	TGTGCCAGCTCACCACTGGGGTTTCTGGCAACTAATGAAAAACTGTTTTTT	CASSPLGFLATNEKLFF
TRBV11-3	NA	NA	TRBJ1-1	TGTGCCAGCAGCCCGGGACGGTTGAACACTGAAGCTTTCTTT	CASSPGRLNTEAFF
TRBV15	NA	NA	TRBJ2-7	TGTGCCACCAGCAGAGATGGGACGAAAGGGCAGTACTTC	CATSRDGTKGQYF
TRBV7-7	NA	NA	TRBJ2-1	TGTGCCAGCAGCTTAAAACTGTACAATGAGCAGTTCTTC	CASSLKLYNEQFF
TRBV10-2	NA	NA	TRBJ1-5	TGCGCCAGCAGTGAATTGGAAGACCAGGCCCAGCATTTT	CASSELEDQAQHF
TRBV4-3	once	NA	TRBJ2-3	TGCGCCAGCAGCCAAGATGGCAGGGTGAGCACAGATACGCAGTATTTT	CASSQDGRVSTDTQYF
TRBV7-9	NA	NA	TRBJ2-5	TGTGCCAGCAGCTTAGGATCCCTCTTCCAAGAGACCCAGTACTTC	CASSLGSLFQETQYF
TRBV7-9	NA	TRBD1	TRBJ1-2	TGTGCCAGCAGGATTGAGGGGGCACCCGGGGGCTACACCTTC	CASRIEGAPGGYTF
TRBV11-3	NA	NA	TRBJ2-1	TGTGCCAGCAGCTTAGGGGCTCTCTCAACGCGGGGCATAATGTATGAGCAGTTCTTC	CASSLGALSTRGIMYEQFF
TRBV11-2	NA	NA	TRBJ1-1	TGTGCCAGCAGCCCCGAGCGGGGTACCGAAGCTTTCTTT	CASSPERGTEAFF
TRBV10-3	NA	NA	TRBJ2-7	TGTGCCATCAGTGTGCGGACAGCCTACGAGCAGTACTTC	CAISVRTAYEQYF
TRBV7-2	NA	NA	TRBJ1-3	TGTGCCAGCAGCGTGTCTCAAGGAAACACCATATATTTT	CASSVSQGNTIYF
TRBV7-2	NA	NA	TRBJ1-2	TGTGCCAGCAGCTTGGAGGGTTTCGTTTCTAACTATGGCTACACCTTC	CASSLEGFVSNYGYTF
TRBV5-4	NA	NA	TRBJ2-2	TGTGCCAGCAGTTTGGGGCGGACTCAGAACACCGGGGAGCTGTTTTTT	CASSLGRTQNTGELFF
TRBV30	NA	TRBD2	TRBJ2-3	TGTGCCTGGGGTCACGGGACTAGCGGGAGGTATATTACGCAGTATTTT	CAWGHGTSGRYITQYF
TRBV7-8	NA	NA	TRBJ1-3	TGTGCCAGCAGCCCAGGAAGGGCAGGGAACACCATATATTTT	CASSPGRAGNTIYF
TRBV5-4	NA	NA	TRBJ2-1	TGTGCCAGCAGCCCTGTTTTGCTCTTC	CASSPVLLF
TRBV11-3	NA	NA	TRBJ2-1	TGTGCCAGCAGCCCCGGAGTGCCGGGGAATGAGCAGTTCTTC	CASSPGVPGNEQFF
TRBV19	NA	TRBD2	TRBJ2-1	TGTGCCAGTAGTATTACGGGAGGTCACAATGAGCAGTTCTTC	CASSITGGHNEQFF
TRBV6-6	NA	NA	TRBJ1-1	TGTGCCAGCAGTTACTCACGGTCTGAAGCTTTCTTT	CASSYSRSEAFF
TRBV27	NA	TRBD1	TRBJ1-4	TGTGCCAGCAGTTCCTTATGGGGACAGGGTGCAACTAATGAAAAACTGTTTTTT	CASSSLWGQGATNEKLFF
TRBV19	NA	NA	TRBJ1-1	TGTGCCAGTAGGCCAAAATCCTACGGGGGGCCACAAGGGGCTTTCTTT	CASRPKSYGGPQGAFF
TRBV5-6	NA	NA	TRBJ1-1	TGTGCCAGCAGCCACACTGGGGCTGAAGCTTTCTTT	CASSHTGAEAFF
TRBV30	NA	NA	TRBJ2-1	TGTGCCTGGAGTGACAATGAGCAGTTCTTC	CAWSDNEQFF
TRBV6-5	NA	TRBD2	TRBJ2-2	TGTGCCAGCAGTTCCCCTAGCGGCACCGGGGAGCTGTTTTTT	CASSSPSGTGELFF
TRBV27	NA	TRBD2	TRBJ2-7	TGTGCCAGCAGGGTAACGGGGGGGAACTCCTACGAGCAGTACTTC	CASRVTGGNSYEQYF
TRBV7-2	once	NA	TRBJ2-6	TGTGCCAGCAGCCCCGGGACCGCTCGGGCCAACGTCCTGACTTTC	CASSPGTARANVLTF
TRBV19	NA	NA	TRBJ2-1	TGTGCCAGTAGAACGGGCGGATACAATGAGCAGTTCTTC	CASRTGGYNEQFF
TRBV4-1	NA	TRBD1	TRBJ1-2	TGCGCCAGCAGCCTCGGACAGGGGGTTCTTGGCTACACCTTC	CASSLGQGVLGYTF
TRBV29-1	NA	NA	TRBJ2-5	TGCAGCGTACCTGTACCACCTTTACAAGAGACCCAGTACTTC	CSVPVPPLQETQYF
TRBV5-4	once	TRBD1	TRBJ1-3	TGTGCCAGCAGTCGCACCGGGACAGACGTGAACACCATATATTTT	CASSRTGTDVNTIYF
TRBV6-1	NA	NA	TRBJ1-2	TGTGCCAGCAGTGAATGGGCAGGGATCCCCTATGGCTACACCTTC	CASSEWAGIPYGYTF
TRBV28	NA	NA	TRBJ1-6	TGTGCCAGCACGAGGACTGGGCCATCTAATTCACCCCTCCACTTT	CASTRTGPSNSPLHF
TRBV18	NA	NA	TRBJ1-5	TGTGCCAGCTCACCGTCACAGGGCGGAGGGCAGCCCCAGCATTTT	CASSPSQGGGQPQHF
TRBV9	NA	NA	TRBJ2-1	TGTGCCAGCACGCGTAGGGGGGAGAGTTACAATGAGCAGTTCTTC	CASTRRGESYNEQFF
TRBV28	NA	NA	TRBJ1-2	TGTGCCAGCAGCTCCCTCCCAACGACAGGTGCGACCTTC	CASSSLPTTGATF
TRBV18	NA	NA	TRBJ1-1	TGTGCCAGCTCACCACCGTCGGGGATAAGTGAAGCTTTCTTT	CASSPPSGISEAFF